What follows describes a single T cell receptor (beta chain). The data were taken from a study of T cell changes during pregnancy in multiple sclerosis. Profiling relied on immunoSEQ multiplex PCR, and the TCRdb table lists in-frame clones only, not all of them. The repertoire consists of some 45,000 clones, with about 90% occurring once and the leading ten covering approximately 1%. The CDR3 consists of 19 residues. The germline V gene has CDR1 SGHTA and CDR2 FQGTGA. The V end was cut by 5 bases, the J end by 0 bases, with 22 bases between. This clonotype originated in a female donor with multiple sclerosis, enrolled in a pregnancy study. The sequencing here drew on CD4+ T cells from peripheral blood mononuclear cells, taken after pregnancy. The rearrangement links TRBV7-3 to TRBJ2-2, with D perhaps matching TRBD2 (6 bases). Here the CDR3 reads CASSRSGLAFSANTGELFF. The CDR3 DNA reads TGTGCCAGCAGCCGGTCGGGGCTAGCGTTTTCCGCGAACACCGGGGAGCTGTTTTTT.